The 8 T cell receptor beta chains listed next were all sequenced from one sample in a study of T cell changes during pregnancy in multiple sclerosis. Produced via immunoSEQ multiplex PCR; TCRdb's table is partial and in-frame only. Of approximately 130,000 clones listed, about 95% are singletons. The material was peripheral blood, obtained after pregnancy. Receptors originate from a female donor with multiple sclerosis, enrolled in a pregnancy study.

In DNA form, the CDR3 reads TGTGCCAGCAGCCGAAGAAGCAGGGGAAGGGACAGGGGTCACTACGAGCAGTACTTC. Protein sequence: CASSRRSRGRDRGHYEQYF. The chain links TRBV7-8 to TRBJ2-7, with TRBD1 matching over 10 bases. From germline, CDR1 is SGHVS and CDR2 FQNEAQ. The CDR3 has 19 residues. V lost 5 bases, J lost 3 bases, and 19 bases stayed unmatched.

V and J are TRBV5-1 and TRBJ2-3; the match to TRBD2 covers 8 bases. Trimming cost V 2 bases and J 5 bases; bases outside gene matches: 7. CDR3 length: 15 residues. From germline, CDR1 is SGHRS and CDR2 YFSETQ. The CDR3 coding sequence is TGCGCCAGCAGCTTAGATTTAGCGGGGAGAGATACGCAGTATTTT. Translating gives CASSLDLAGRDTQYF.

V usage is TRBV30 and J usage is TRBJ1-5; the match to TRBD1 covers 9 bases. V lost 7 bases and J lost 2; bases outside the gene matches: 6. Germline V gene sequence: CDR1 GTSNPN, CDR2 SVGIG (reference sequence). There are 14 residues in the CDR3. The CDR3 DNA reads TGTGCCTTTTCCCGGGACAGGGGCAATCAGCCCCAGCATTTT. Translated: CAFSRDRGNQPQHF.

This clone was detected once. The chain couples TRBV7-6 to TRBJ2-3; 10 nucleotides match TRBD1. V lost 1 base, J lost 5 bases, and 6 bases stayed unmatched. The CDR3 runs 16 residues. Germline V gene data show CDR1 as SGHVS and CDR2 as FNYEAQ. The CDR3 is CASSLVSGQGEDTQYF. The DNA for the CDR3 is TGTGCCAGCAGCTTAGTTTCAGGACAGGGGGAAGATACGCAGTATTTT.

CDR3 DNA sequence: TGTGCCAGCAGCGTAGGCTGGGACAGCTACGAGCAGTACTTC. Translation gives CASSVGWDSYEQYF. V and J are TRBV9 and TRBJ2-7; TRBD1 matches 7 bases. The CDR3 spans 14 residues. Losses at the gene ends were 0 bases for V and 3 bases for J; bases not matched to a gene: 3. In germline, CDR1 is SGDLS, CDR2 YYNGEE.

This sequence joins TRBV19 and TRBJ1-4, with D unclear. In germline, CDR1 is LNHDA, CDR2 SQIVND (reference sequence). The ends were cut back, 3 bases at V and 5 bases at J, with 13 bases in the middle. This CDR3 has 15 amino acids. CDR3 loop: CASSMYWQPNEKLFF. In DNA form, the CDR3 reads TGTGCCAGTAGTATGTATTGGCAACCCAATGAAAAACTGTTTTTT.

J is TRBJ1-2 and V is TRBV28; a possible D gene is TRBD1 (5 bases). This CDR3 comprises 14 residues. V dropped 6 bases and J dropped 3 bases, with 14 bases sitting between them. Germline V gene lookup returns CDR1 MDHEN and CDR2 SYDVKM. The CDR3 coding sequence is TGTGCCAGCAGCCAGTCCGGGGGTGACTATGGCTACACCTTC. Protein sequence: CASSQSGGDYGYTF.

The chain couples TRBV11-2 to TRBJ2-7; D is unresolved. The germline V and J ends were trimmed by 1 base and 4 bases, with 11 bases remaining between them. The CDR3 sequence is 14 residues long. Germline-derived CDR1 and CDR2 are SGHAT and FQNNGV. CDR3 protein: CASSLALVSYEQYF. CDR3 bases: TGTGCCAGCAGCTTAGCGCTAGTATCGTACGAGCAGTACTTC.